These 24 T cell receptor beta chains originate from one sample sequenced in a study of identical twins. TCRdb re-called the 5' RACE reads through MiXCR, storing one row per CDR3 protein. The sample yields 550,000 to 700,000 distinct CDR3 sequences, more than 9% seen once. The same sample was also studied in work on yellow fever vaccine responses in identical twins.

Sequencing was done on a sample of PBMCs. These receptors all come from a woman between 18 and 30 years old in good health.

Turning to this clonotype: The junction differs from germline at one of its ends, possibly a read error. The chain links TRBV6-2 or TRBV6-3 to TRBJ2-1, with D possibly being TRBD2 (5 bases). In germline, CDR1 is MNHEY, CDR2 SVGEGT. The CDR3 is 12 amino acids. CDR3 DNA: TGTGCCAGCAGTTACTCGATGAGCGGAAAGGTCTTC. It specifies CASSYSMSGKVF.

This clonotype came up many times. An end of the junction does not agree with germline; a read error may underlie this. The gene calls are TRBV5-1 and TRBJ2-7; 10 bases match TRBD1. The CDR3 has 14 residues. In germline, CDR1 is SGHRS, CDR2 YFSETQ. CDR3 bases: TGTGCCAGCAGTTCGGACAGGGGGTCCTACGAGCAGTACTTC. Its translation is CASSSDRGSYEQYF. Full variable domain (missing parts from reference TRBV5-1 and TRBJ2-7): KAGVTQTPRYLIKTRGQQVTLSCSPISGHRSVSWYQQTPGQGLQFLFEYFSETQRNKGNFPGRFSGRQFSNSRSEMNVSTLELGDSALYLCASSSDRGSYEQYFGPGTRLTVT.

This clonotype has at least ten counts. The chain uses TRBV5-1 and TRBJ1-4, with unresolved D. The ends were cut back, 5 bases at V and 0 bases at J, with 11 bases in the middle. The CDR3 totals 15 residues. Germline-derived CDR1 and CDR2 are SGHRS and YFSETQ. CDR3 sequence reads: CASRAGYATNEKLFF. The DNA of the CDR3 is TGCGCCAGCAGGGCCGGGTATGCAACTAATGAAAAACTGTTTTTT.

The chain couples TRBV5-5 to TRBJ2-5, with TRBD2 matching over 8 bases. The CDR3 contains 16 residues. V was pared by 4 bases and J by 4 bases, with 12 bases of the junction left unmatched. CDR1 and CDR2 (germline): SGHKS, YYEKEE (reference sequence). The CDR3 DNA reads TGTGCCAGCAGCCGAGGAGCGGGAGCGGGGCGAGAGACCCAGTACTTC. Its translation: CASSRGAGAGRETQYF. The full variable domain, with the rest looked up from reference TRBV5-5 and TRBJ2-5, is DAGVTQSPTHLIKTRGQQVTLRCSPISGHKSVSWYQQVLGQGPQFIFQYYEKEERGRGNFPDRFSARQFPNYSSELNVNALLLGDSALYLCASSRGAGAGRETQYFGPGTRLLVL.

The sample holds a few counts of this clonotype. The chain is built from TRBV12-3 or TRBV12-4 and TRBJ2-1; D is unclear. V lost 4 bases and J 2 bases, leaving 15 bases between the germline ends. The CDR3 extends over 16 amino acids. The CDR3 coding sequence is TGTGCCAGCAGTTCCGCCGCAGCCGTAACCTACAATGAGCAGTTCTTC. Translated, it gives CASSSAAAVTYNEQFF.

The sample holds a few counts of this clonotype. This chain connects TRBV7-8 to TRBJ2-3; 7 bases map to TRBD2. Trimming removed 7 bases from V and 0 bases from J; junction bases left unmatched: 4. This CDR3 is built from 14 residues. The germline V gene encodes CDR1 SGHVS and CDR2 FQNEAQ. CDR3: CASTAGGSTDTQYF. The CDR3 nucleotides are TGTGCCAGCACCGCCGGGGGGAGCACAGATACGCAGTATTTT. The full variable domain, rest sourced from reference TRBV7-8 and TRBJ2-3, is GAGVSQSPRYKVAKRGQDVALRCDPISGHVSLFWYQQALGQGPEFLTYFQNEAQLDKSGLPSDRFFAERPEGSVSTLKIQRTQQEDSAVYLCASTAGGSTDTQYFGPGTRLTVL.

This clonotype appeared many times. This chain connects TRBV6-5 to TRBJ1-4, with D unclear. With 4 bases removed from V and 0 bases from J, the gap between germline ends came to 9 bases. Germline CDR1 reads MNHEY; CDR2 reads SVGAGI. This CDR3 is built from 15 residues. DNA of the CDR3: TGTGCCAGCAGTTTACGGGCTGCAACTAATGAAAAACTGTTTTTT. This encodes CASSLRAATNEKLFF.

To note about this clonotype: The junction departs from germline at one end; a sequencing error may be responsible. The chain joins TRBV2 to TRBJ2-2, with 13 bases fitting TRBD2. Germline CDR1 reads SNHLY; CDR2 reads FYNNEI. This CDR3 comprises 18 residues. CDR3 region: CTSSLNRGLAGAAGELFF. Here the CDR3 DNA reads TGTACCAGCAGTTTGAATCGAGGACTAGCGGGGGCCGCCGGGGAGCTGTTTTTT.

This clonotype came up many times. The chain links TRBV11-1 to TRBJ2-1, with D tentatively TRBD1 or TRBD2 (6 bases each). Trimming pared 5 bases from V and 1 base from J, leaving 21 bases between. The CDR3 has 18 amino acids. Looked up from germline, CDR1 is SGHAT and CDR2 is FQDESV (reference sequence). The CDR3 sequence: CASSGGTRAILSYNEQFF. CDR3 coding DNA: TGTGCCAGCAGCGGCGGGACACGAGCGATTTTATCCTACAATGAGCAGTTCTTC.

This clonotype was observed at least ten times. The chain employs TRBV7-2 and TRBJ2-7; D is perhaps TRBD1 (6 bases). The V end lost 5 bases, the J end lost 2 bases, and 10 bases lay between the germline ends. CDR3 size: 13 residues. Germline CDR1 is SGHTA and CDR2 is FQGNSA. CDR3 residues: CASSRPGAYEQYF. The CDR3 DNA reads TGTGCCAGCAGCCGCCCAGGGGCCTACGAGCAGTACTTC.

V usage is TRBV20-1 and J usage is TRBJ2-4, with TRBD1 matching over 8 bases. Trimming removed 6 bases from V and 2 bases from J; junction bases left unmatched: 9. The CDR3 length is 15 residues. Germline V gene data show CDR1 as DFQATT and CDR2 as SNEGSKA (reference sequence). The CDR3 DNA sequence: TGCAGTGCCCTAGTTGGCAGGGGGCCCAAAAACATTCAGTACTTC. Its translation is CSALVGRGPKNIQYF.

This clonotype turned up a few times. The V gene is TRBV9, the J gene TRBJ2-1; the match to TRBD1 covers 8 bases. V lost 1 base and J lost 7; bases outside the gene matches: 1. Germline CDR1 is SGDLS and CDR2 is YYNGEE. CDR3 length: 13 residues. CDR3 nucleotides: TGTGCCAGCAGCGTACAGGGGGCAAATGAGCAGTTCTTC. Amino acid sequence: CASSVQGANEQFF. Together with reference TRBV9 and TRBJ2-1, the CDR3 gives the full variable domain: DSGVTQTPKHLITATGQRVTLRCSPRSGDLSVYWYQQSLDQGLQFLIQYYNGEERAKGNILERFSAQQFPDLHSELNLSSLELGDSALYFCASSVQGANEQFFGPGTRLTVL.

V usage is TRBV4-3 and J usage is TRBJ2-7, with D perhaps matching TRBD1 (6 bases). The V gene's germline CDR1 is LGHNA and CDR2 YSLEER. The V end lost 1 base, the J end lost 5 bases, and 15 bases lay between the germline ends. The CDR3 consists of 15 residues. The CDR3 bases are TGCGCCAGCAGCCAAGTTAGAGGGGGAAGTAACGAGCAGTACTTC. It encodes CASSQVRGGSNEQYF.

This clonotype came up a few times. V is TRBV29-1 and J is TRBJ2-7; D is unresolved. Germline CDR1 reads SQVTM; CDR2 reads ANQGSEA. The CDR3 length is 12 residues. The V end lost 4 bases, the J end lost 6 bases, and 13 bases lay between the germline ends. CDR3 coding DNA: TGCAGCGTTGTACCCGACGGTGTCGAGCAGTACTTC. The encoded protein is CSVVPDGVEQYF.

This chain links TRBV20-1 with TRBJ1-4, with D perhaps matching TRBD1 (5 bases). CDR1 is DFQATT, CDR2 SNEGSKA, per germline (reference sequence). Trimming stripped 0 bases from V and 8 bases from J, with 16 bases between. The CDR3 length is 15 residues. This chain's CDR3 is CSARDARGTAEKLFF. The CDR3 DNA reads TGCAGTGCTAGAGACGCGCGCGGGACGGCGGAAAAACTGTTTTTT.

This clonotype was detected ten times or more. The V and J genes are TRBV7-9 and TRBJ1-2, with no clear D. Germline V CDR1 and CDR2: SEHNR, FQNEAQ (reference sequence). V lost 1 base to trimming and J lost 8 bases, with 5 bases between them. The CDR3 is made up of 11 amino acids. Written as DNA, the CDR3 is TGTGCCAGCAGCTTAGTAGGGGGCTACACCTTC. The encoded protein is CASSLVGGYTF. Together with reference TRBV7-9 and TRBJ1-2, the CDR3 gives the full variable domain: DTGVSQNPRHKITKRGQNVTFRCDPISEHNRLYWYRQTLGQGPEFLTYFQNEAQLEKSRLLSDRFSAERPKGSFSTLEIQRTEQGDSAMYLCASSLVGGYTFGSGTRLTVV.

The chain couples TRBV7-3 to TRBJ1-6; D might be TRBD1 (6 bases). Germline V gives CDR1 SGHTA, CDR2 FQGTGA. CDR3 size: 16 residues. V gave up 1 base and J gave up 9 bases, with 16 bases separating them. The CDR3, as DNA: TGTGCCAGCAGCTTAAGGTCGACAGGATCCGGTTCACCCCTCCACTTT. Residues: CASSLRSTGSGSPLHF.

This clonotype was counted ten times or more. The V gene is TRBV6-2 or TRBV6-3, the J gene TRBJ2-3, with 10 bases fitting TRBD2. The CDR3 is 17 residues long. The V and J ends lost 5 bases and 2 bases, in that order; junction bases with no gene match: 10. Per germline, CDR1 MNHEY and CDR2 SVGEGT. The chain's CDR3 is CASSPSGRVRLTDTQYF. CDR3 coding DNA: TGTGCCAGCAGTCCTAGCGGGAGAGTGCGACTCACAGATACGCAGTATTTT.

The J gene is TRBJ2-5, the V gene TRBV11-2, with TRBD1 matching over 8 bases. The CDR3 length is 14 residues. Germline-derived CDR1 and CDR2 are SGHAT and FQNNGV. Unmatched junction bases numbered 7, after V lost 5 bases and J lost 5 bases. CDR3 bases: TGTGCCAGCAGCCCACAGACAGGGGTGGAGACCCAGTACTTC. Translating gives CASSPQTGVETQYF. Variable domain in full (rest from reference TRBV11-2 and TRBJ2-5): EAGVAQSPRYKIIEKRQSVAFWCNPISGHATLYWYQQILGQGPKLLIQFQNNGVVDDSQLPKDRFSAERLKGVDSTLKIQPAKLEDSAVYLCASSPQTGVETQYFGPGTRLLVL.

This clonotype has only a few counts. J is TRBJ1-4 and V is TRBV24-1; D is unclear. V lost 1 base, J lost 8 bases, and 10 bases lay in between. Germline assignment: CDR1 KGHDR and CDR2 SFDVKD. CDR3 length equals 14 residues. CDR3 sequence (DNA): TGTGCCACCAGTGATTTCGTGACACCCGAAAAACTGTTTTTT. Amino acid sequence: CATSDFVTPEKLFF.

This sequence joins TRBV2 and TRBJ2-1; TRBD1 matches at 8 bases. Per germline, CDR1 SNHLY and CDR2 FYNNEI. CDR3 size: 18 residues. Trimming took 7 bases from V and 3 from J; bases not matched to a gene: 17. The CDR3 reads CASTKQLGGQGIYNEQFF. In DNA form, the CDR3 reads TGTGCCAGCACCAAGCAACTGGGTGGACAGGGTATCTACAATGAGCAGTTCTTC. The variable domain in full, completed from reference TRBV2 and TRBJ2-1, reads EPEVTQTPSHQVTQMGQEVILRCVPISNHLYFYWYRQILGQKVEFLVSFYNNEISEKSEIFDDQFSVERPDGSNFTLKIRSTKLEDSAMYFCASTKQLGGQGIYNEQFFGPGTRLTVL.

V and J are TRBV6-1 and TRBJ1-3; D unclear. Between the trimmed V and J ends, which lost 6 bases and 6 bases, there was a span of 18 bases. Germline V gives CDR1 MNHNS, CDR2 SASEGT. This CDR3 is built from 15 residues. DNA for the CDR3: TGTGCCAGCAGACTTACATGGGGATTTGAAAACACCATATATTTT. Its translation: CASRLTWGFENTIYF.

The J gene is TRBJ2-7, the V gene TRBV7-9; 11 bases agree with TRBD2. Germline values: CDR1 SEHNR, CDR2 FQNEAQ (reference sequence). CDR3 length: 16 residues. V lost 5 bases and J lost 6; bases outside the gene matches: 12. The CDR3 region is CASSPMTSGKFSEQYF. CDR3 nucleotides: TGTGCCAGCAGCCCGATGACTAGCGGGAAGTTCTCCGAGCAGTACTTC.

The rearrangement joins TRBV3-1 to TRBJ2-7; D unclear. The CDR3 spans 13 residues. The germline V and J ends were trimmed by 7 bases and 2 bases, with 12 bases remaining between them. Germline V gene sequence: CDR1 LGHDT, CDR2 YNNKEL (reference sequence). The CDR3 bases are TGTGCCAGCACCACAATCGGCACCTACGAGCAGTACTTC. It is translated as CASTTIGTYEQYF.